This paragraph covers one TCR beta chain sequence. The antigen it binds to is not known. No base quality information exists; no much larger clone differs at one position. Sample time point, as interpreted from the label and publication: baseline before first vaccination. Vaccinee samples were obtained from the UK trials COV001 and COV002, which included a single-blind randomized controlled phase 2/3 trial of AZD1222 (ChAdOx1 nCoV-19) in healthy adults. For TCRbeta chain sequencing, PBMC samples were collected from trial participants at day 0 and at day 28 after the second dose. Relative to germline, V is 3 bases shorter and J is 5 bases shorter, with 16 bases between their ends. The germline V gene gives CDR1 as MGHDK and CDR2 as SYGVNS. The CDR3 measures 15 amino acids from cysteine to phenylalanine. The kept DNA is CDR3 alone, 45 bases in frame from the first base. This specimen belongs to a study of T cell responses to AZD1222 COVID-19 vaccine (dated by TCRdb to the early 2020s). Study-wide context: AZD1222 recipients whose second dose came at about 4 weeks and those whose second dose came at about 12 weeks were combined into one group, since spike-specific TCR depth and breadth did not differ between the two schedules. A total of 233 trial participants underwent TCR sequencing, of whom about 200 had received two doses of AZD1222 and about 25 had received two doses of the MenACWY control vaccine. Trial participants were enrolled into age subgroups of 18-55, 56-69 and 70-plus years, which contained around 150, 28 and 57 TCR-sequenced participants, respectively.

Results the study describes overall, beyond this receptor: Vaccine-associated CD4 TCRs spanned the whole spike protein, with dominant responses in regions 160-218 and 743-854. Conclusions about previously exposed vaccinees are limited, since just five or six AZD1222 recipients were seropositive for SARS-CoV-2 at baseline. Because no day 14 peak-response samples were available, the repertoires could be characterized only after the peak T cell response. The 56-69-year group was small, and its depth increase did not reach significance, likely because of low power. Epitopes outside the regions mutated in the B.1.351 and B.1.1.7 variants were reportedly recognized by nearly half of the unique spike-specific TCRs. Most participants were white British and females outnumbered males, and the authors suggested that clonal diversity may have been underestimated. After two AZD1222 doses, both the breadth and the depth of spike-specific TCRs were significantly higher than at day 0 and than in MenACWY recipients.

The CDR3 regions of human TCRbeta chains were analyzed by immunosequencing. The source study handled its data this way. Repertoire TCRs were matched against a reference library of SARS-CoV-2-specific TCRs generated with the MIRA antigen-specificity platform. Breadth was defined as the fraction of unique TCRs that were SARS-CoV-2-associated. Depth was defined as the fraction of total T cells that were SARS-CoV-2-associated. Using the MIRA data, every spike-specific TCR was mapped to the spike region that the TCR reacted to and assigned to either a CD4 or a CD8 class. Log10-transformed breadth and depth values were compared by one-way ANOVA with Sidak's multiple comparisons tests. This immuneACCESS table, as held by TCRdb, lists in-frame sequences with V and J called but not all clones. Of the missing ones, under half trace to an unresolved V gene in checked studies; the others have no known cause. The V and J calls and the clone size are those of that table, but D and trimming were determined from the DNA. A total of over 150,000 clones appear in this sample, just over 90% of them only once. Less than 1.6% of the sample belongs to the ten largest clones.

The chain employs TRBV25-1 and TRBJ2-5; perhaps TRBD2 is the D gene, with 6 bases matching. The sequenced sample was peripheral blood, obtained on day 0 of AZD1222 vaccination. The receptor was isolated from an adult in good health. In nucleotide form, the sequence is TGTGCCAGCAGTGATGCGGGGCAGGTGAGGGAGACCCAGTACTTC. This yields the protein CASSDAGQVRETQYF.